Presented here are 13 T cell receptor beta chains from one specimen sequenced in a study of blood T cells in healthy people across ages. A second PCR, run for about 7 to 11 cycles, used a sample-barcoded 5' primer plus a J-beta primer mix. TCRdb processed the 5' RACE reads anew with MiXCR; each CDR3 protein has one entry. This repertoire shows fewer than 2,000,000 distinct CDR3 sequences, roughly 32% found once; its top ten account for approximately 10%. Sequenced: blood. These receptor sequences come from a woman under 40 in good health.

This rearrangement joins TRBV6-6 to TRBJ2-2; 10 positions agree with TRBD1. Trimming took 2 bases from V and 3 from J; bases not matched to a gene: 0. The germline V gene has CDR1 MNHNY and CDR2 SVGAGI (reference sequence). This CDR3 is built from 15 residues. The CDR3 region has the DNA TGTGCCAGCAGTTACGGGACAGGGGACACCGGGGAGCTGTTTTTT. It codes for CASSYGTGDTGELFF.

The gene calls are TRBV29-1 and TRBJ2-7; TRBD1 agrees at 9 bases. V lost 7 bases and J lost 1; bases outside the gene matches: 8. This CDR3 contains 14 residues. Germline V lookup: CDR1 SQVTM, CDR2 ANQGSEA. The CDR3 loop is CSARQGGESYEQYF. The CDR3 DNA reads TGCAGCGCTCGACAGGGGGGGGAATCCTACGAGCAGTACTTC.

V and J are TRBV20-1 and TRBJ2-4; weak D call: TRBD2 (6 bases). Germline V gene lookup returns CDR1 DFQATT and CDR2 SNEGSKA (reference sequence). This CDR3 spans 13 amino acids. V lost 7 bases and J 0 bases, leaving 10 bases between the germline ends. The DNA of the CDR3 is TGCAGTGTCAGAGCGGGAGCCAAAAACATTCAGTACTTC. Protein product: CSVRAGAKNIQYF.

This clonotype came up a few times. The chain couples TRBV6-1 to TRBJ2-4; D might be TRBD1 (6 bases). The DNA matches TRBJ2-7 better at its end, which makes the J call doubtful. This CDR3 has 13 amino acids. Germline-derived CDR1 and CDR2 are MNHNS and SASEGT. Here the CDR3 reads CASRISQGREQYF. As DNA, the CDR3 is TGTGCCAGCAGGATATCACAGGGACGCGAGCAGTACTTC.

This clonotype turned up a few times. This chain uses TRBV12-3 or TRBV12-4 with TRBJ2-3; 13 bases agree with TRBD2. With V trimmed by 5 bases and J by 12 bases, 5 bases remained unmatched. This CDR3 spans 13 amino acids. The CDR3, as DNA: TGTGCCAGCAGTAGGACTAGCGGGGGTCGTCAGTATTTT. Translation: CASSRTSGGRQYF.

About this clonotype: Being one base from a much bigger clone, this may be a read error. The chain is built from TRBV4-1 and TRBJ2-7; perhaps TRBD1 as D (6 bases). The CDR3 length is 14 residues. Germline V gives CDR1 MGHRA, CDR2 YSYEKL. V was pared by 1 base and J by 6 bases, with 13 bases between. CDR3 loop: CASSQGQGQGEQYF. CDR3 in DNA: TGCGCCAGCAGCCAAGGTCAGGGGCAGGGCGAGCAGTACTTC.

The V call is TRBV19, the J call TRBJ1-1; unclear D gene. This CDR3 has 14 residues. Germline values: CDR1 LNHDA, CDR2 SQIVND (reference sequence). Deletions cut 3 bases from V and 1 base from J, with 9 bases between. CDR3 loop: CASSIGLGNTEAFF. The DNA for the CDR3 is TGTGCCAGTAGTATCGGATTGGGGAACACTGAAGCTTTCTTT.

This rearrangement joins TRBV29-1 to TRBJ2-2; 10 nucleotides align to TRBD1. CDR1 and CDR2 from the germline V gene are SQVTM and ANQGSEA. V gave up 7 bases and J gave up 7 bases; unmatched junction bases: 12. The CDR3 has 15 amino acids. The CDR3 DNA reads TGCAGCGCCCGCCCGAGACAGGGGGCATACGGGGAGCTGTTTTTT. This encodes CSARPRQGAYGELFF.

The rearrangement links TRBV6-2 or TRBV6-3 to TRBJ2-3, with 7 bases fitting TRBD2. Germline V gene data show CDR1 as MNHEY and CDR2 as SVGEGT. The trim removed 4 bases at V and 1 base at J, leaving 5 bases unmatched. The CDR3 runs 15 residues. The CDR3 reads CASSCSLAGTDTQYF. The CDR3 nucleotides are TGTGCCAGCAGTTGCTCGCTAGCGGGCACAGATACGCAGTATTTT.

V is TRBV12-3 or TRBV12-4 and J is TRBJ1-2, with D hard to call. CDR3 length equals 12 residues. Trimming took off 6 bases at V and 13 bases at J, with 18 bases between the two ends. The CDR3 nucleotides read TGTGCCAGCAGACAACCCCCACACGGACCCACCTTC. It yields the protein CASRQPPHGPTF.

The chain has TRBV5-1 and TRBJ1-2; possibly TRBD1 for D (6 bases). In germline, CDR1 is SGHRS, CDR2 YFSETQ. Trimming left V 6 bases short and J 2 bases short, with 14 bases between. This CDR3 is 14 amino acids long. CDR3 nucleotide sequence: TGCGCCAGCAAAGGGCAGGGGATGAACTATGGCTACACCTTC. This gives the protein CASKGQGMNYGYTF.

This clonotype was counted ten times or more. V is TRBV5-1 and J is TRBJ2-3; D is unresolved. Germline V gives CDR1 SGHRS, CDR2 YFSETQ. Between the trimmed V and J ends, which lost 2 bases and 6 bases, there was a span of 13 bases. This CDR3 comprises 14 residues. CDR3 sequence: CASSFSTLGDTQYF. In DNA, the CDR3 is TGCGCCAGCAGCTTCAGCACCTTGGGGGATACGCAGTATTTT.

The chain has TRBV5-4 and TRBJ2-7; D not resolved. This CDR3 has 15 residues. The V gene lost 4 bases and the J gene lost 0 bases, with 14 bases spanning the gap. The germline V gene encodes CDR1 SGHNT and CDR2 YYREEE (reference sequence). The CDR3 region is CASSLRRVSSYEQYF. The CDR3 DNA follows: TGTGCCAGCAGCCTTCGACGGGTGAGCTCCTACGAGCAGTACTTC.